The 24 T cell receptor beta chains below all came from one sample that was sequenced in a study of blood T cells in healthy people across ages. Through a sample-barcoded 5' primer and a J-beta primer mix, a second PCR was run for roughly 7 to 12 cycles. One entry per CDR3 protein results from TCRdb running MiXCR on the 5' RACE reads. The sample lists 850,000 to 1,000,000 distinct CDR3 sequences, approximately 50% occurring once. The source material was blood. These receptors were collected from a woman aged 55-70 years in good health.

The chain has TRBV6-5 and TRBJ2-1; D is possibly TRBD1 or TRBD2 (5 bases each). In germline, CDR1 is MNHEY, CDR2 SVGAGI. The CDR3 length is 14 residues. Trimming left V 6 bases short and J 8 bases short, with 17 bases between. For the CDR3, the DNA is TGTGCCAGCAGACTCGGGACCTCTGGCGATGAGCAGTTCTTC. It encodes CASRLGTSGDEQFF.

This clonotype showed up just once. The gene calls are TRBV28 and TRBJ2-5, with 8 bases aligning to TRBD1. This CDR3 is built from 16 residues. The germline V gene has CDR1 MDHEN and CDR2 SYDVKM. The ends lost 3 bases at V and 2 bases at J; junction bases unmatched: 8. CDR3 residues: CASSFTGGPPQETQYF. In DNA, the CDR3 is TGTGCCAGCAGTTTTACAGGGGGGCCACCGCAAGAGACCCAGTACTTC.

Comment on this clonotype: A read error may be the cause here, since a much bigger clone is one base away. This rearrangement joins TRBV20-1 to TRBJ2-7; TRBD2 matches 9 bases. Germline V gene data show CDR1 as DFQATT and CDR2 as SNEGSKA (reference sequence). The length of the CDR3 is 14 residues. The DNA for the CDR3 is TGCAGTGCTAGAGGGACTAGCGTTCTCTACGAGCAGCACTTC. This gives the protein CSARGTSVLYEQHF.

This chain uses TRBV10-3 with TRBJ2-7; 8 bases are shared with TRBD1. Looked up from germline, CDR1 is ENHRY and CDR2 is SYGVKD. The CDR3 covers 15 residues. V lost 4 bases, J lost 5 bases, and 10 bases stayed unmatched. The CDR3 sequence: CAISGDGTGLDEQYF. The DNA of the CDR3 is TGTGCCATCAGTGGTGATGGGACAGGCCTCGACGAGCAGTACTTC.

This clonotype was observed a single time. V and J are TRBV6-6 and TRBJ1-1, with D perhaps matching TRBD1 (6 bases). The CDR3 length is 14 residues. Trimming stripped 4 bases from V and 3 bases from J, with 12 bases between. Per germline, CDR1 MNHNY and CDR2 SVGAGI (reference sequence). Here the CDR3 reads CASSSRDTYTEAFF. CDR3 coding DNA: TGTGCCAGCAGTTCCCGGGACACTTACACTGAAGCTTTCTTT.

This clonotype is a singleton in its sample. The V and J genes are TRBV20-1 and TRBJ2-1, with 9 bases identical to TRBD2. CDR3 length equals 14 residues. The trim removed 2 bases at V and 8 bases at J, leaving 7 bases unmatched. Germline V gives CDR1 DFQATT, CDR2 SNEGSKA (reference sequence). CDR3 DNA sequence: TGCAGTGCTAGATTCCTAGCGGGAAGGGATGAGCAGTTCTTC. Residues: CSARFLAGRDEQFF.

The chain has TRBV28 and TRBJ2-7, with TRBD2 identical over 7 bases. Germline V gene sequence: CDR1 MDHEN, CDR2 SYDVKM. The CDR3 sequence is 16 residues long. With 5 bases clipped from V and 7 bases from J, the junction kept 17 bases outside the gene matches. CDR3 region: CASSNHGGSDRSEQYF. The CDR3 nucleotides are TGTGCCAGCAGTAACCATGGCGGGAGTGATAGGAGTGAGCAGTACTTC.

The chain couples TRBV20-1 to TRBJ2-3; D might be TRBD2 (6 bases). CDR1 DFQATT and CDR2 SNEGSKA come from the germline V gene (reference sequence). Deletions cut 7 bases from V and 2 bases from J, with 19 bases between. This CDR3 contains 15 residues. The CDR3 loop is CSDTPGSGPTDTQYF. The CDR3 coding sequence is TGCAGTGACACCCCCGGTAGCGGTCCCACAGATACGCAGTATTTT.

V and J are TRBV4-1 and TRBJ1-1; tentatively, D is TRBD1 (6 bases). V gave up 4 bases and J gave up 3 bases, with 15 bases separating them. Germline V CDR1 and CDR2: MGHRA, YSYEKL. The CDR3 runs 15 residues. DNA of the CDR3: TGCGCCAGCAGCCCGCCGGACAGAAAGGACACTGAAGCTTTCTTT. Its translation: CASSPPDRKDTEAFF.

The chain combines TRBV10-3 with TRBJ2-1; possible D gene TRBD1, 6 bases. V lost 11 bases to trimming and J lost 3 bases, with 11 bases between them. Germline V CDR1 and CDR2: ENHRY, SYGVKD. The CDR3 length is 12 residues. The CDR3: CALRTVYNEQFF. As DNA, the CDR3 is TGTGCCCTTCGGACAGTCTACAATGAGCAGTTCTTC.

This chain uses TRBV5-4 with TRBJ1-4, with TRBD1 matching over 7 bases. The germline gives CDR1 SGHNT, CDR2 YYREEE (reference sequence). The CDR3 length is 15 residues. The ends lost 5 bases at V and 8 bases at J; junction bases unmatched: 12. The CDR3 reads CASSKKTGREEKLFF. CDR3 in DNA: TGTGCCAGCAGTAAAAAGACAGGGAGAGAAGAAAAACTGTTTTTT. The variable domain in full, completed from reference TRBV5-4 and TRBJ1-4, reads ETGVTQSPTHLIKTRGQQVTLRCSSQSGHNTVSWYQQALGQGPQFIFQYYREEENGRGNFPPRFSGLQFPNYSSELNVNALELDDSALYLCASSKKTGREEKLFFGSGTQLSVL.

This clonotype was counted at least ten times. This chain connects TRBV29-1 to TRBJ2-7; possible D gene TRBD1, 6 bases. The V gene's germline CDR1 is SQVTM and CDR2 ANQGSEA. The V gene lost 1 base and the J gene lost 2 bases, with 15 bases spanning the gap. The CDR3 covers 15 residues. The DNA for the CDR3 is TGCAGCGTTGAAGGGATACCGGGACAAGCCTACGAGCAGTACTTC. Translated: CSVEGIPGQAYEQYF.

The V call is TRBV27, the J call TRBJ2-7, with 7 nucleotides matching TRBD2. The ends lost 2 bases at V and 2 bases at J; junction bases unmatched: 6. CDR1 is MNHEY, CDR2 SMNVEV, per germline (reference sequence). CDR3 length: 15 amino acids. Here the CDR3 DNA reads TGTGCCAGCAGTTTACCCGGACTAGGAACCTACGAGCAGTACTTC. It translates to CASSLPGLGTYEQYF.

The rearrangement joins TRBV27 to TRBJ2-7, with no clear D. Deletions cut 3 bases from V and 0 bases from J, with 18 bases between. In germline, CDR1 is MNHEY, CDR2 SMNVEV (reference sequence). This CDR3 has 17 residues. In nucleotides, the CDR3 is TGTGCCAGCAGTTTCTCGCCTAGGACCTTAGGCTCCTACGAGCAGTACTTC. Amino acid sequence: CASSFSPRTLGSYEQYF.

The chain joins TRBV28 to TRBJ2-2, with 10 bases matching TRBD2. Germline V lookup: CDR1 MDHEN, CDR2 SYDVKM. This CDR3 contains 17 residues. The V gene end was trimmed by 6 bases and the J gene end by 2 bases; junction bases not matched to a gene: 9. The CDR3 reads CASSLSGRNFNTGELFF. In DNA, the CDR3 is TGTGCCAGCAGCCTTAGCGGGAGGAACTTCAACACCGGGGAGCTGTTTTTT.

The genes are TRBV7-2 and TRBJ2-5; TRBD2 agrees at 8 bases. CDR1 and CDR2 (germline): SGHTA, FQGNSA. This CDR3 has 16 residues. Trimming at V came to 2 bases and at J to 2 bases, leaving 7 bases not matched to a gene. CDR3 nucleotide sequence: TGTGCCAGCAGCTTACGCGGGAGGAGCTATCAAGAGACCCAGTACTTC. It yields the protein CASSLRGRSYQETQYF.

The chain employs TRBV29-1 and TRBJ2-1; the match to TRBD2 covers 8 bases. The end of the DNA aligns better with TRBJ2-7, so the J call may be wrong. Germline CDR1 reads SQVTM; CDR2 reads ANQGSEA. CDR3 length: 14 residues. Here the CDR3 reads CSVAMTSVYNEQYF. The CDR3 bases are TGCAGTGTCGCCATGACTAGCGTTTACAATGAGCAGTACTTC.

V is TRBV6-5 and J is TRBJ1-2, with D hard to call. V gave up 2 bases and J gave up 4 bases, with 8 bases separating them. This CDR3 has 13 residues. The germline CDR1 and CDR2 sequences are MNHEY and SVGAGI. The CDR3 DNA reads TGTGCCAGCAGTTACATTCCAGGCTATGGCTACACCTTC. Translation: CASSYIPGYGYTF.

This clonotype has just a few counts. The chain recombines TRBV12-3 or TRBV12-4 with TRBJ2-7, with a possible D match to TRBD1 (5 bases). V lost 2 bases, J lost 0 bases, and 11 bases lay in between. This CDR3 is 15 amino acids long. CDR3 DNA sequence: TGTGCCAGCAGTTTAAGGGTCGACAGCTCCTACGAGCAGTACTTC. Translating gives CASSLRVDSSYEQYF.

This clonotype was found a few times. CDR3 in DNA: TGTGCCAGTTACGGGCAGGGGGCCTGGGAGCAGTACTTC. This sequence encodes CASYGQGAWEQYF. J is TRBJ2-7 and V is TRBV28, with 8 bases matching TRBD1. This CDR3 has 13 residues. The V gene's germline CDR1 is MDHEN and CDR2 SYDVKM. V trimming: 9 bases; J trimming: 7 bases; junction bases outside the gene matches: 11.

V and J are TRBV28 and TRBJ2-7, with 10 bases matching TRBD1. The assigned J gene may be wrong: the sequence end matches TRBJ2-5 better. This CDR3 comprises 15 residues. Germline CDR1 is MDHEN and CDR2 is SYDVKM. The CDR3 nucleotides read TGTGCCAGCAGTCCATCGGGACAGGGGCGGGAGACCCAGTACTTC. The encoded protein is CASSPSGQGRETQYF.

In DNA form, the CDR3 reads TGCAGTGCGGCCGGGACCTTAGCTCCGTATTTT. Its translation is CSAAGTLAPYF. V gene TRBV20-1 combines with J gene TRBJ2-3, with D perhaps TRBD1 or TRBD2 (5 bases each). Germline V lookup: CDR1 DFQATT, CDR2 SNEGSKA (reference sequence). The germline V and J ends were trimmed by 6 bases and 14 bases, with 18 bases remaining between them. There are 11 residues in the CDR3.

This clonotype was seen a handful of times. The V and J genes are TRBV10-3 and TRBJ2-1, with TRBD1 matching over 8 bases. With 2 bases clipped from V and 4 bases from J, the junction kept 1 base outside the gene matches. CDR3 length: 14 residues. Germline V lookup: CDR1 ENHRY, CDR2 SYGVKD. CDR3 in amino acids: CAISEGQGYNEQFF. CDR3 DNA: TGTGCCATCAGTGAGGGACAGGGATACAATGAGCAGTTCTTC.

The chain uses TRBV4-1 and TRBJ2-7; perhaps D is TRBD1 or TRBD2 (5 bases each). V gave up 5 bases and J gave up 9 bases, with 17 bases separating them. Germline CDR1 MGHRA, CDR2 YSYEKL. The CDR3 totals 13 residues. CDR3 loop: CASSIRDPPGQYF. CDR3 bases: TGCGCCAGCAGCATACGGGACCCACCCGGGCAGTACTTC.